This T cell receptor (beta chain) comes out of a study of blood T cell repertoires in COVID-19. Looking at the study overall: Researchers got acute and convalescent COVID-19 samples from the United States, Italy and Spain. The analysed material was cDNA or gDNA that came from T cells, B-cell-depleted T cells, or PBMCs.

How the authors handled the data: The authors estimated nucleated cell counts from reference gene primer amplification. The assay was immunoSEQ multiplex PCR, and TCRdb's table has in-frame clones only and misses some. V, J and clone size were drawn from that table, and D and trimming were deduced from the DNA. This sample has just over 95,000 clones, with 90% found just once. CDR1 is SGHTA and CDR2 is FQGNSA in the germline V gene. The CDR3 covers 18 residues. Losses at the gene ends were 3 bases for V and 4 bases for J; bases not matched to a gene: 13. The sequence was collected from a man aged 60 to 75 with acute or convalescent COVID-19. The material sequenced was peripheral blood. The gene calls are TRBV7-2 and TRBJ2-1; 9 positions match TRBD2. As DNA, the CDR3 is TGTGCCAGCAGCTTTGTGTCCGGGAATAGCGGGGGATACAATGAGCAGTTCTTC. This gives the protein CASSFVSGNSGGYNEQFF. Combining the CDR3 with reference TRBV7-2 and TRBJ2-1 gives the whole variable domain GAGVSQSPSNKVTEKGKDVELRCDPISGHTALYWYRQSLGQGLEFLIYFQGNSAPDKSGLPSDRFSAERTGGSVSTLTIQRTQQEDSAVYLCASSFVSGNSGGYNEQFFGPGTRLTVL.